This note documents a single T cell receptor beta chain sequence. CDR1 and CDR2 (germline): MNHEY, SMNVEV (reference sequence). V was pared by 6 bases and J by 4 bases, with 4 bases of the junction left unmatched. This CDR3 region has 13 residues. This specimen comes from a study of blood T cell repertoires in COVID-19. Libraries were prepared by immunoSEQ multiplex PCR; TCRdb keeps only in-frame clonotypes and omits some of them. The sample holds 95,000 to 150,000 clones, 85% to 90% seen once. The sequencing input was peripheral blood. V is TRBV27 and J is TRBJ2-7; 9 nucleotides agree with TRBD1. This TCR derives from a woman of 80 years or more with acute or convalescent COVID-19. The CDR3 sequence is CASRGTGFYEQYF. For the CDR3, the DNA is TGTGCCAGCAGAGGGACAGGGTTTTACGAGCAGTACTTC.